At least ten counts were recorded for the clone carrying this TCR beta chain. The antigen is undetermined. The sample belongs to a study of identical twins. Each CDR3 protein is one row after TCRdb ran MiXCR on the 5' RACE reads. The table shows around 370,000 distinct CDR3 sequences, with roughly 9% occurring only once. Whole-study findings and limits: Analyses of zero insertions could, in part, be confounded by invariant MAIT and iNKT cells.

Sequencing was performed on naive T cells sorted from blood. The clonotype comes from a woman aged 50 to 60 in good health.

The DNA for the CDR3 is TGCAGTGCCACCTCTGACAGTTACAATGAGCAGTTCTTC. It encodes CSATSDSYNEQFF. The genes are TRBV20-1 and TRBJ2-1; a weak D match, TRBD1 (5 bases). Per germline, CDR1 DFQATT and CDR2 SNEGSKA (reference sequence). Trimming removed 6 bases at V and 4 bases at J, with 13 bases between. This CDR3 has 13 residues.